This T cell receptor (beta chain) was documented in a study of OX40 agonist ivuxolimab in advanced cancers. Overall study context: Dosing consisted of intravenous ivuxolimab at 0.01 to 10 mg/kg every 2 weeks. Whole-study findings and limits: What antigens the expanded peripheral T cells recognized was never established.

V lost 1 base and J 7 bases, leaving 13 bases between the germline ends. This CDR3 has 15 residues. Germline lookup yields CDR1 SGHVS and CDR2 FNYEAQ. Data came from immunoSEQ multiplex PCR; TCRdb stores just in-frame clones and leaves some out. The sample has about 93,000 clones, 94% seen once. On this clone itself: Its specificity is unknown.

Peripheral blood came from all dose cohorts at three timepoints. Sequenced material: CD4+ or CD8+ T cells sorted from blood, taken in a trial of the OX40 agonist ivuxolimab. The sequence was obtained from an adult with an advanced solid tumor such as melanoma, head and neck, liver or kidney cancer. This chain uses TRBV7-6 with TRBJ2-2; the D gene is possibly TRBD2 (6 bases). This chain's CDR3 is CASSLETEAGGELFF. The CDR3 nucleotides are TGTGCCAGCAGCTTAGAGACTGAAGCGGGCGGGGAGCTGTTTTTT.